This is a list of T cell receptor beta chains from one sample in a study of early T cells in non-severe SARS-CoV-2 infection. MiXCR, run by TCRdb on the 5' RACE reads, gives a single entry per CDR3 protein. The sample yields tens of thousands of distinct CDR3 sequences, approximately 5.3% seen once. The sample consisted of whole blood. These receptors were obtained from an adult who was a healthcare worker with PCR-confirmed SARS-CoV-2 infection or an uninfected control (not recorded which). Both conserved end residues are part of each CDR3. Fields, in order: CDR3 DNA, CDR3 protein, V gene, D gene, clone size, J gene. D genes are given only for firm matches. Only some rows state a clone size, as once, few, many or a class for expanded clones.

CDR3nt: TGCGCCAGCAGCCAAGAAAGGACAGGCCCCTACGAGCAGTACTTC
CDR3aa: CASSQERTGPYEQYF
v_gene: TRBV4-3
d_gene: TRBD1
abundance: many
j_gene: TRBJ2-7

CDR3nt: TGTGCCAGCAGAGGACGCCGGGACAACTCCTACGAGCAGTACTTC
CDR3aa: CASRGRRDNSYEQYF
v_gene: TRBV6-5
d_gene: -
abundance: many
j_gene: TRBJ2-7

CDR3nt: TGCAGTGCTAGAGACCCCAAGGACACCCAGTACTTC
CDR3aa: CSARDPKDTQYF
v_gene: TRBV20-1
d_gene: -
abundance: many
j_gene: TRBJ2-5

CDR3nt: TGTGCCAGCAGAAACCCAGGGGGCGTCTATGGCTACACCTTC
CDR3aa: CASRNPGGVYGYTF
v_gene: TRBV2
d_gene: TRBD1
abundance: few
j_gene: TRBJ1-2

CDR3nt: TGCAGCGTTGAACATATTGAAGCTTTCTTT
CDR3aa: CSVEHIEAFF
v_gene: TRBV29-1
d_gene: -
abundance: few
j_gene: TRBJ1-1

CDR3nt: TGTGCCTGGACTAGCGGGAGAGGGGGAGTTCAAGAGACCCAGTACTTC
CDR3aa: CAWTSGRGGVQETQYF
v_gene: TRBV30
d_gene: TRBD2
abundance: many
j_gene: TRBJ2-5

CDR3nt: TGCAGTGCTTGGGAACAGCCGAACACTGAAGCTTTCTTT
CDR3aa: CSAWEQPNTEAFF
v_gene: TRBV20-1
d_gene: -
abundance: many
j_gene: TRBJ1-1

CDR3nt: TGTGCCAGCAGCTTAGTGTCGGGGGCAACTAATGAAAAACTGTTTTTT
CDR3aa: CASSLVSGATNEKLFF
v_gene: TRBV7-9
d_gene: -
abundance: many
j_gene: TRBJ1-4

CDR3nt: TGCAGTGCTGGCCTCGGCGGCGGGAGGGTAGATACGCAGTATTTT
CDR3aa: CSAGLGGGRVDTQYF
v_gene: TRBV20-1
d_gene: TRBD2
abundance: many
j_gene: TRBJ2-3

CDR3nt: TGCAGCGCCGGGGGGACTGGATCCTACGAGCAGTACTTC
CDR3aa: CSAGGTGSYEQYF
v_gene: TRBV29-1
d_gene: TRBD2
abundance: -
j_gene: TRBJ2-7

CDR3nt: TGTGCCAGCTCCTTGGTTCGTTTGCAAGGGGAGCTGTTTTTT
CDR3aa: CASSLVRLQGELFF
v_gene: TRBV6-5
d_gene: -
abundance: many
j_gene: TRBJ2-2

CDR3nt: TGTGCCAGCAGCCTGTCCCGGGACACCTACGAGCAGTACTTC
CDR3aa: CASSLSRDTYEQYF
v_gene: TRBV13
d_gene: -
abundance: many
j_gene: TRBJ2-7

CDR3nt: TGTGCCAGCAGCTTTCAAGCGGGATCAGGCACAGATACGCAGTATTTT
CDR3aa: CASSFQAGSGTDTQYF
v_gene: TRBV11-3
d_gene: TRBD2
abundance: many
j_gene: TRBJ2-3

CDR3nt: TGTGCCAGCAGTTTTTTCCTAGCGGGAGTCAATGAGCAGTTCTTC
CDR3aa: CASSFFLAGVNEQFF
v_gene: TRBV12-3/TRBV12-4
d_gene: TRBD2
abundance: many
j_gene: TRBJ2-1

CDR3nt: TGTGCCAGCAGTGTTAAGGGAAAGGGGATCGAGCAGTACTTC
CDR3aa: CASSVKGKGIEQYF
v_gene: TRBV2
d_gene: -
abundance: many
j_gene: TRBJ2-7

CDR3nt: TGCAGTGCTAGAGATTTGTTTGGACTTGTCTCCTACGAGCAGTACTTC
CDR3aa: CSARDLFGLVSYEQYF
v_gene: TRBV20-1
d_gene: -
abundance: many
j_gene: TRBJ2-7

CDR3nt: TGTGCCAGCAGCCAGCCGGGACCCCGAGGGAATGAGCAGTTCTTC
CDR3aa: CASSQPGPRGNEQFF
v_gene: TRBV7-3
d_gene: -
abundance: few
j_gene: TRBJ2-1